The clone carrying this T cell receptor (beta chain) was counted a few times. The CDR3 runs to 13 residues. V lost 4 bases to trimming and J lost 2 bases, with 8 bases between them. Germline V CDR1 and CDR2: SGHTA, FQGNSA. The data were taken from a study of T cells after yellow fever vaccination. TCRdb ran MiXCR on the 5' RACE reads and lists one entry per CDR3 protein. In the table there are 550,000 to 750,000 distinct CDR3 sequences, about 13% of which are singletons. Source: PBMCs, taken on the day of the yellow fever booster vaccination. This sequence joins TRBV7-2 and TRBJ2-5; D is unresolved. The TCR sequence derives from a man under 40 who received the YFV17D yellow fever vaccine. Here the CDR3 reads CASSWTVQETQYF. In DNA form, the CDR3 reads TGTGCCAGCAGCTGGACGGTACAAGAGACCCAGTACTTC.